Following are 18 T cell receptor beta chains from one sample sequenced in a study of radiation and T cells in renal cell carcinoma. Time point reported: baseline pretreatment blood. The treatment is: 15 Gy SBRT to primary tumor, nephrectomy 4 weeks later. Some clones are missing from TCRdb's copy, which holds only in-frame ones; the method was immunoSEQ multiplex PCR. The profile shows around 160,000 clones, 88% of them singletons. The input for sequencing was blood, taken from a patient whose treatment included radiotherapy and nephrectomy. These receptors came from a woman aged 70-85 years with renal cell carcinoma.

The chain employs TRBV9 and TRBJ1-2; D not certain. V was cut by 4 bases and J by 3 bases, with 16 bases left in between. The CDR3 loop spans 15 amino acids. Germline CDR1 SGDLS, CDR2 YYNGEE. The CDR3 DNA reads TGTGCCAGCAGCCTTCGGACGGAGAGAGACTATGGCTACACCTTC. Translation: CASSLRTERDYGYTF. Full variable domain (missing parts from reference TRBV9 and TRBJ1-2): DSGVTQTPKHLITATGQRVTLRCSPRSGDLSVYWYQQSLDQGLQFLIQYYNGEERAKGNILERFSAQQFPDLHSELNLSSLELGDSALYFCASSLRTERDYGYTFGSGTRLTVV.

The V gene is TRBV11-2, the J gene TRBJ2-3, with 14 bases identical to TRBD2. Germline V lookup: CDR1 SGHAT, CDR2 FQNNGV. Trimming at V came to 1 base and at J to 2 bases, leaving 2 bases not matched to a gene. The CDR3 loop spans 17 amino acids. The CDR3 sequence: CASSLGTSGGTTDTQYF. The CDR3 region has the DNA TGTGCCAGCAGCTTAGGGACTAGCGGGGGGACCACAGATACGCAGTATTTT.

Only a few counts were recorded for this clone. This chain uses TRBV19 with TRBJ1-4; TRBD1 matches at 7 bases. Germline trimming cut 8 bases from V and 8 bases from J; bases unmatched to any gene: 8. Germline CDR1 and CDR2: LNHDA and SQIVND (reference sequence). The CDR3 is 13 residues long. The DNA for the CDR3 is TGTGCCAGTTCCGGGACAGTTAAGGAAAAACTGTTTTTT. Translation gives CASSGTVKEKLFF.

The chain is built from TRBV5-1 and TRBJ2-1, with 10 nucleotides matching TRBD2. This CDR3 spans 16 amino acids. With 2 bases clipped from V and 2 bases from J, the junction kept 4 bases outside the gene matches. Looked up from germline, CDR1 is SGHRS and CDR2 is YFSETQ. The chain's CDR3 is CASSFGLAVTYNEQFF. The CDR3 nucleotides are TGCGCCAGCAGCTTCGGACTAGCGGTGACCTACAATGAGCAGTTCTTC.

This clone has a single count. CDR3 DNA: TGTGCCAGCAGCGGCCTGGACCTTTACTATGGCTACACCTTC. Translating gives CASSGLDLYYGYTF. The rearrangement uses TRBV7-9 and TRBJ1-2; D gene unclear. CDR3 length: 14 residues. The V gene's germline CDR1 is SEHNR and CDR2 FQNEAQ (reference sequence). Trimming removed 5 bases from V and 3 bases from J, with 13 bases in between.

V usage is TRBV7-2 and J usage is TRBJ1-1; D is possibly TRBD1 (5 bases). The V end lost 1 base, the J end lost 2 bases, and 8 bases lay between the germline ends. CDR1 and CDR2 (germline): SGHTA, FQGNSA. This CDR3 has 14 residues. This CDR3 is CASSLEQANTEAFF. The CDR3 DNA reads as TGTGCCAGCAGCTTAGAACAGGCTAACACTGAAGCTTTCTTT.

The rearrangement joins TRBV28 to TRBJ2-1; 9 bases match TRBD1. Germline V gives CDR1 MDHEN, CDR2 SYDVKM. V shed 9 bases and J 7 bases; nucleotides not matched to a gene: 13. The CDR3 consists of 15 residues. This CDR3 is CASPGVGQGWNEQFF. The CDR3, as DNA: TGTGCCAGTCCTGGAGTGGGACAGGGATGGAATGAGCAGTTCTTC.

This rearrangement joins TRBV9 to TRBJ1-2; D might be TRBD1 (5 bases). This CDR3 region has 15 residues. Trimming stripped 1 base from V and 1 base from J, with 11 bases between. Germline V gene lookup returns CDR1 SGDLS and CDR2 YYNGEE. The CDR3 reads CASSVSDSSNYGYTF. DNA of the CDR3: TGTGCCAGCAGCGTATCTGACAGCAGTAACTATGGCTACACCTTC.

V usage is TRBV7-6 and J usage is TRBJ2-6; D is perhaps TRBD2 (6 bases). The CDR3 is made up of 21 amino acids. CDR1 and CDR2 from the germline V gene are SGHVS and FNYEAQ. V was pared by 5 bases and J by 0 bases, with 26 bases between. Here the CDR3 reads CASSPTWRGVWDSSGANVLTF. CDR3 DNA sequence: TGTGCCAGCAGCCCCACTTGGAGGGGCGTATGGGATAGCTCTGGGGCCAACGTCCTGACTTTC.

The chain uses TRBV4-2 and TRBJ2-7; 15 nucleotides line up with TRBD2. This CDR3 is built from 18 residues. J gave up 7 bases and V 1 base, and 11 bases lay outside the gene matches. Germline CDR1 reads LGHNA; CDR2 reads YNFKEQ. CDR3 nucleotide sequence: TGTGCCAGCAGCCAAGCCGCGGGACTAGCGGGGGGCCAGGGGGAGCAGTACTTC. This encodes CASSQAAGLAGGQGEQYF.

J is TRBJ2-1 and V is TRBV4-3; no reliable D call. The CDR3 consists of 15 residues. The V and J ends lost 1 base and 4 bases respectively, with 11 bases between them. Germline CDR1 reads LGHNA; CDR2 reads YSLEER. The DNA of the CDR3 is TGCGCCAGCAGCCAAGTGTGGGCAGAATACAATGAGCAGTTCTTC. This translates into CASSQVWAEYNEQFF.

This clone was recorded only once. The chain couples TRBV6-1 to TRBJ2-7; 9 bases map to TRBD1. V gave up 5 bases and J gave up 5 bases; unmatched junction bases: 7. The CDR3 has 14 amino acids. The germline V gene encodes CDR1 MNHNS and CDR2 SASEGT. The CDR3 DNA reads TGTGCCAGCAGTAATACAGGGGGCTTCAACGAGCAGTACTTC. Translated: CASSNTGGFNEQYF.

V usage is TRBV5-1 and J usage is TRBJ1-4, with D maybe TRBD1 (5 bases). Germline CDR1 is SGHRS and CDR2 is YFSETQ. The CDR3 is made up of 16 amino acids. Deletions cut 0 bases from V and 2 bases from J, with 11 bases between. DNA of the CDR3: TGCGCCAGCAGCTTGGGACGGGGGAGGACTAATGAAAAACTGTTTTTT. Its protein is CASSLGRGRTNEKLFF. Together with reference TRBV5-1 and TRBJ1-4, the CDR3 gives the full variable domain: KAGVTQTPRYLIKTRGQQVTLSCSPISGHRSVSWYQQTPGQGLQFLFEYFSETQRNKGNFPGRFSGRQFSNSRSEMNVSTLELGDSALYLCASSLGRGRTNEKLFFGSGTQLSVL.

The chain has TRBV15 and TRBJ2-7, with D unresolved. This CDR3 comprises 12 residues. V was shortened by 3 bases and J by 4 bases, with 7 bases between the two germline ends. The V gene's germline CDR1 is LNHNV and CDR2 YYDKDF (reference sequence). The CDR3 DNA is TGTGCCACCAGCAGCGAAGTTTACGAGCAGTACTTC. This sequence encodes CATSSEVYEQYF.

This sequence joins TRBV5-1 and TRBJ2-7; D unresolved. V lost 3 bases and J lost 0, with 4 bases in between. CDR1 is SGHRS and CDR2 is YFSETQ in the germline V gene. CDR3 size: 12 residues. Here the CDR3 DNA reads TGCGCCAGCAGCTCCCTCTCCTACGAGCAGTACTTC. Its translation: CASSSLSYEQYF.

V and J are TRBV19 and TRBJ2-6; perhaps TRBD1 as D (6 bases). The CDR3 has 16 residues. The germline V gene encodes CDR1 LNHDA and CDR2 SQIVND (reference sequence). V was pared by 7 bases and J by 5 bases, with 18 bases between. CDR3: CASTEDRGTWANVLTF. CDR3 sequence (DNA): TGTGCCAGTACCGAGGATAGGGGGACCTGGGCCAACGTCCTGACTTTC. The whole variable domain, remainder taken from reference TRBV19 and TRBJ2-6, is DGGITQSPKYLFRKEGQNVTLSCEQNLNHDAMYWYRQDPGQGLRLIYYSQIVNDFQKGDIAEGYSVSREKKESFPLTVTSAQKNPTAFYLCASTEDRGTWANVLTFGAGSRLTVL.

The chain joins TRBV19 to TRBJ1-1; D uncertain. This CDR3 is built from 14 residues. The V and J ends lost 2 bases and 2 bases respectively, with 9 bases between them. Germline lookup yields CDR1 LNHDA and CDR2 SQIVND (reference sequence). DNA for the CDR3: TGTGCCAGTAGTATAACGGTACCTAACACTGAAGCTTTCTTT. Its translation: CASSITVPNTEAFF.

The J gene is TRBJ2-7, the V gene TRBV9; TRBD2 matches 8 bases. In germline, CDR1 is SGDLS, CDR2 YYNGEE. CDR3 length: 14 amino acids. V dropped 0 bases and J dropped 2; count of bases not matched to a gene: 1. CDR3 DNA: TGTGCCAGCAGCGTAGCAGCGGGGGCCTACGAGCAGTACTTC. Translating gives CASSVAAGAYEQYF.